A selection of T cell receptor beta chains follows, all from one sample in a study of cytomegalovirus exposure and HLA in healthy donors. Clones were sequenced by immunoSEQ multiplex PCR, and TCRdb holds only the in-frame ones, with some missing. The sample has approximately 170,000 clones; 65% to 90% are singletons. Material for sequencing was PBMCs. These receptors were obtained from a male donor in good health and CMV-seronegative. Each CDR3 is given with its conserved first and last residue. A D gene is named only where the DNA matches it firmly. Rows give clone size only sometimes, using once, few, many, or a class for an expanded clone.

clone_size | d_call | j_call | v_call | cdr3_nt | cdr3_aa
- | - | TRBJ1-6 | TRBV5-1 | TGCGCCAGCAGCAATGGGGCTGGAGATTCACCCCTCCACTTT | CASSNGAGDSPLHF
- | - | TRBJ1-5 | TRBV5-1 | TGCGCCAGCAGCTCGGAGAGCAATCAGCCCCAGCATTTT | CASSSESNQPQHF
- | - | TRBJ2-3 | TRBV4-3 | TGCGCCAGCAGCCAAGAGTTTGGGGGCGGAGCAGATACGCAGTATTTT | CASSQEFGGGADTQYF
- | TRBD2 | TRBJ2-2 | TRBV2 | TGTGCCAGCAGTGGAGTTAGCGGGGGAGCTAACACCGGGGAGCTGTTTTTT | CASSGVSGGANTGELFF
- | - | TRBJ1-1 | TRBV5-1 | TGCGCCAGCACCCCCCAGGGGTCGAACACTGAAGCTTTCTTT | CASTPQGSNTEAFF
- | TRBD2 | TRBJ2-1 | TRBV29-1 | TGCAGCGTTGCCGGGGGGATAGAGAATGAGCAGTTCTTC | CSVAGGIENEQFF
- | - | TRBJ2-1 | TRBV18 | TGTGCCAGCTCACTCCGGACAGTCCCCTACAATGAGCAGTTCTTC | CASSLRTVPYNEQFF
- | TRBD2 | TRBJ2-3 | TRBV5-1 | TGCGCCAGCAGCCCAGTAGCGGGGGGTTACGAAGATACGCAGTATTTT | CASSPVAGGYEDTQYF
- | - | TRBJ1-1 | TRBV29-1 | TGCAGCGTTGGAGTAGGGGGGAACACTGAAGCTTTCTTT | CSVGVGGNTEAFF
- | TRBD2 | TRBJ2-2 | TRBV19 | TGTGCCAGTAGTAACCGTCTAGCGGGGCTCGCGAACACCGGGGAGCTGTTTTTT | CASSNRLAGLANTGELFF
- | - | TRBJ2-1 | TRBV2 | TGTGCCAGCAGTGGGGCGGGGGCCCTCTCCTACAATGAGCAGTTCTTC | CASSGAGALSYNEQFF
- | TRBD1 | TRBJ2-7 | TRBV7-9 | TGTGCCAGCAGCTTCGGGGGAGACAGGGGCCTACGGGAGCAGTACTTC | CASSFGGDRGLREQYF
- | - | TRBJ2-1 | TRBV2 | TGTGCCAGCAGTGAATTGAGGAATGAGCAGTTCTTC | CASSELRNEQFF
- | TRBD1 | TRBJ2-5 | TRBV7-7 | TGTGCCAGCAGCTTTGGACAGGACGGGGAGACCCAGTACTTC | CASSFGQDGETQYF
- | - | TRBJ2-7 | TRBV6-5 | TGTGCCAGCAGTGCACAGGGCCCCGGGTCCTACGAGCAGTACTTC | CASSAQGPGSYEQYF
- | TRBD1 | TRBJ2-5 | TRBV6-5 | TGTGCCAGCAGTTTGACAGGGCCGAGAGAGACCCAGTACTTC | CASSLTGPRETQYF
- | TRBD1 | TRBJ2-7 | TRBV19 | TGTGCCAGTAGTTTACAGGGGGAATCCTACGAGCAGTACTTC | CASSLQGESYEQYF
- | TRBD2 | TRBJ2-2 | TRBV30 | TGTGCCTGGGATCGGGGGGAGAACACCGGGGAGCTGTTTTTT | CAWDRGENTGELFF
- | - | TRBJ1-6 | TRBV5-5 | TGTGCCAGCAGCTTGAGGGGGTCGGACCAGGGGTCACCCCTCCACTTT | CASSLRGSDQGSPLHF
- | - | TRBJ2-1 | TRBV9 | TGTGCCAGCACCCCCGCCGGGTTAAGCTCCTACAATGAGCAGTTCTTC | CASTPAGLSSYNEQFF
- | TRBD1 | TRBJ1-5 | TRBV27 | TGTGCCAGCAGTTCCCAAATGCCCGGGACAGACAATCAGCCCCAGCATTTT | CASSSQMPGTDNQPQHF
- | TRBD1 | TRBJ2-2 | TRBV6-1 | TGTGCCAGCAGGAGACAGGGGGACACCGGGGAGCTGTTTTTT | CASRRQGDTGELFF
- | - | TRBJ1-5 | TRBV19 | TGTGCCAGTAGTATCTACGGGGATCAGCCCCAGCATTTT | CASSIYGDQPQHF
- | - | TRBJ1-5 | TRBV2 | TGTGCCAGCAGTGATCTGCAGGGCAATCAGCCCCAGCATTTT | CASSDLQGNQPQHF
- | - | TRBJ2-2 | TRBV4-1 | TGCGCCAGCAGCCAAGATGCGGGGCGAGGCACCGGGGAGCTGTTTTTT | CASSQDAGRGTGELFF
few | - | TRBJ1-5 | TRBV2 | TGTGCCAGCACGGGACAACATAATCAGCCCCAGCATTTT | CASTGQHNQPQHF
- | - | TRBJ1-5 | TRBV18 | TGTGCCAGCTCTCAGGGAAGGGATCAGCCCCAGCATTTT | CASSQGRDQPQHF
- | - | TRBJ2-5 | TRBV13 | TGTGCCAGCAGCTTGAGGACAGTCCAAGAGACCCAGTACTTC | CASSLRTVQETQYF
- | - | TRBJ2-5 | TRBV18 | TGTGCCAGCTCAACGGTCCAAGAGACCCAGTACTTC | CASSTVQETQYF
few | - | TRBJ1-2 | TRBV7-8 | TGTGCCAGCTCAAGAGTCGACTCGGGGGGCTACACCTTC | CASSRVDSGGYTF
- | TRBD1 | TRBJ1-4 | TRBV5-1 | TGCGCCAGCAGCTTGGATCCTCGGGACAGGGCTGAAAAACTGTTTTTT | CASSLDPRDRAEKLFF
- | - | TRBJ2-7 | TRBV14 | TGTGCCAGCCACTCGTCCGGACAGCGCTACGAGCAGTACTTC | CASHSSGQRYEQYF
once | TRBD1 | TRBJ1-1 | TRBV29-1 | TGCAGCGTTGAGCCCAGGGGGACTGAAGCTTTCTTT | CSVEPRGTEAFF
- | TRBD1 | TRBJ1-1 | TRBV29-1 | TGCAGCGCCAGACAGGGGGGGAAGAACACTGAAGCTTTCTTT | CSARQGGKNTEAFF
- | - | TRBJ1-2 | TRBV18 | TGTGCCAGCTCACCAAGGGACAACTTCTATGGCTACACCTTC | CASSPRDNFYGYTF
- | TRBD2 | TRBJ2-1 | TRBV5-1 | TGCGCCAGCAGCTGGGGGGAGACTAGCGAGTTATCCTTTTACAATGAGCAGTTCTTC | CASSWGETSELSFYNEQFF
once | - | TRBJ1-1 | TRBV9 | TGTGCCAGCAGCGCGACCCCTGGGGCCCTAGGGTCCGAAGCTTTCTTT | CASSATPGALGSEAFF
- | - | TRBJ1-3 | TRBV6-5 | TGTGCCAGCAGTTACAGGAGCCCTGGTTCTGGAAACACCATATATTTT | CASSYRSPGSGNTIYF
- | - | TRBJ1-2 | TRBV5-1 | TGCGCCAGCACCGTACTGGGCCAGGACTATGGCTACACCTTC | CASTVLGQDYGYTF
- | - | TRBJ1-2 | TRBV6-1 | TGTGCCAGCAGTGAACGGAGATACTATGGCTACACCTTC | CASSERRYYGYTF
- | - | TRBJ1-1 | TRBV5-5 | TGTGCCAGCAGCTTGGCAGGTCAGAACACTGAAGCTTTCTTT | CASSLAGQNTEAFF
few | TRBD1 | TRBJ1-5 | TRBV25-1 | TGTGCCAGCAGTGGGACAGGGAACCAGCCCCAGCATTTT | CASSGTGNQPQHF
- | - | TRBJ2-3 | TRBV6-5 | TGTGCCAGCAGTCAGGGGCAGGTAACAGATACGCAGTATTTT | CASSQGQVTDTQYF
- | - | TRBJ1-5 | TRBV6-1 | TGTGCCAGCAGTGCGAGGGTCGCCGGCAATCAGCCCCAGCATTTT | CASSARVAGNQPQHF
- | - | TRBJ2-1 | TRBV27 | TGTGCCAGCAGTTTGAAAGCGCTACTAAACGATGAGCAGTTCTTC | CASSLKALLNDEQFF
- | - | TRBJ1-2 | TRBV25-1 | TGTGCCAGCAGTGCCGCAACTTATGGCTACACCTTC | CASSAATYGYTF
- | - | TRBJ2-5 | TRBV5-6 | TGTGCCAGCAGCTTGGGTACAGGGAGTATTGGGGAGACCCAGTACTTC | CASSLGTGSIGETQYF
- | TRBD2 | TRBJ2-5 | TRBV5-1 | TGCGCCAGCAGGGAAATAGCGGGGGGACAAGAGACCCAGTACTTC | CASREIAGGQETQYF
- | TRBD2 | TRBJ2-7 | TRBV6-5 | TGTGCCAGCAGTAAGCCGGGGGGTTCCCTCGAGCAGTACTTC | CASSKPGGSLEQYF
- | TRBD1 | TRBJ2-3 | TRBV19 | TGTGCCAGTAGTATTCTGAGGGGGCCGGGCACAGATACGCAGTATTTT | CASSILRGPGTDTQYF
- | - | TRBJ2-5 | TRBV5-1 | TGCGCCAGCAGCTTCGATCAGCGGGCTAGCCAAGAGACCCAGTACTTC | CASSFDQRASQETQYF
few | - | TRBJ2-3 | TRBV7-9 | TGTGCCAGCAGCTTACCAAGCACAGATACGCAGTATTTT | CASSLPSTDTQYF
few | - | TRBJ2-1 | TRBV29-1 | TGCAGCGTTGATGGGACAAAATACAATGAGCAGTTCTTC | CSVDGTKYNEQFF